Included here is one T cell receptor (beta chain) sequence, with context. No antigen is known for it. These data are taken from a study of T cell responses to AZD1222 COVID-19 vaccine. Study findings and constraints: None of the repertoires were sampled until the peak T cell response had passed. Most donors were white British and more were female, and clonal diversity was possibly underestimated. Spike-wide vaccine-associated CD4 TCRs dominated at 160-218 and 743-854.

The table came from immunoSEQ multiplex PCR; TCRdb's copy has only in-frame clones and leaves some out. The sample lists over 130,000 clones; more than 80% were seen once. Analysis merged second doses at about 4 or about 12 weeks. The sample here was peripheral blood, taken 28 days after the second AZD1222 dose. The source is an adult who received the AZD1222 COVID-19 vaccine.

The CDR3 DNA reads as TGTGCCAGCAGCTCTGGGGGTACTCAGCCCCAGCATTTT. Translated: CASSSGGTQPQHF. V usage is TRBV5-4 and J usage is TRBJ1-5, with D possibly TRBD1 on 5 matching bases. There are 13 residues in the CDR3. Germline loops: CDR1 SGHNT, CDR2 YYREEE (reference sequence). V lost 3 bases to trimming and J lost 6 bases, with 10 bases between them. Looking up the rest from reference TRBV5-4 and TRBJ1-5 gives the full variable domain: ETGVTQSPTHLIKTRGQQVTLRCSSQSGHNTVSWYQQALGQGPQFIFQYYREEENGRGNFPPRFSGLQFPNYSSELNVNALELDDSALYLCASSSGGTQPQHFGDGTRLSIL.